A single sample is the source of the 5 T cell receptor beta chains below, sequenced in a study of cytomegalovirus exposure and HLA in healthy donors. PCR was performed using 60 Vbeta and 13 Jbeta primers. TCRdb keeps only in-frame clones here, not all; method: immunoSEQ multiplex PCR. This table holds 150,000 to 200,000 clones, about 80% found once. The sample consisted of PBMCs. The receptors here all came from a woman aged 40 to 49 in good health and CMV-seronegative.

The CDR3 spells CASSLRGDTDTQYF. CDR3 DNA sequence: TGTGCCAGCAGCTTACGGGGGGACACAGATACGCAGTATTTT. The chain joins TRBV7-3 to TRBJ2-3; the match to TRBD2 covers 7 bases. Germline V gene data show CDR1 as SGHTA and CDR2 as FQGTGA. With V trimmed by 2 bases and J by 2 bases, 1 base remained unmatched. The CDR3 contains 14 residues.

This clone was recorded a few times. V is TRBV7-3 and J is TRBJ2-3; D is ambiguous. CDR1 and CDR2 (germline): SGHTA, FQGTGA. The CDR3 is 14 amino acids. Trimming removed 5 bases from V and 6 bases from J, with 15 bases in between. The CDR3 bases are TGTGCCAGCAGCCCTTACCCTAACTCCGATACGCAGTATTTT. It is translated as CASSPYPNSDTQYF.

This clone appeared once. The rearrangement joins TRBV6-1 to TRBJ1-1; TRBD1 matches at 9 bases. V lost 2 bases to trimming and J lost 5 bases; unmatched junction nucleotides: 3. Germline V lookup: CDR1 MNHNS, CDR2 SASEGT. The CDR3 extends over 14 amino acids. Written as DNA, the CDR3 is TGTGCCAGCAGTGAACTGGGGACAGGGACTGAAGCTTTCTTT. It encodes CASSELGTGTEAFF.

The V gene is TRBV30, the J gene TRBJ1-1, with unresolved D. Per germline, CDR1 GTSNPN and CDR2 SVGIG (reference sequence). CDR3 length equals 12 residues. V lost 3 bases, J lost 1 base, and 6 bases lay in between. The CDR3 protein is CAWRRGNTEAFF. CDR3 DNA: TGTGCCTGGAGGCGGGGGAACACTGAAGCTTTCTTT.

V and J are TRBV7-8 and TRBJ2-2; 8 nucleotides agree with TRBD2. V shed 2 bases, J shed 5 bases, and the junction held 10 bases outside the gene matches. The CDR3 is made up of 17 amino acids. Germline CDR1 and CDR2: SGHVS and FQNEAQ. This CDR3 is CASSLTGGSGPTGELFF. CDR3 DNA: TGTGCCAGCAGCTTAACGGGGGGGAGCGGCCCAACCGGGGAGCTGTTTTTT.